The next 30 T cell receptor beta chains were all read from a single sample in a study of Graves' ophthalmopathy and Graves' hyperthyroidism. The authors amplified TCR beta CDR3 regions from RNA transcripts. Investigators did first-round RT-PCR with HTBI primers, then second-round multiplex PCR. Each CDR3 protein gets one entry after TCRdb re-called the multiplex PCR reads with MiXCR. The repertoire holds some 400,000 distinct CDR3 sequences, about a sixth seen once, with roughly 1.5% in the top ten. Sequences were obtained from peripheral blood. The receptors originated from a woman under 30 with Graves' ophthalmopathy.

A remark on this clonotype: Just one base apart from a much larger clone, this may be a read error. The chain joins TRBV20-1 to TRBJ2-7; 8 bases are shared with TRBD1. The CDR3 sequence is 17 residues long. Germline V gene sequence: CDR1 DFQATT, CDR2 SNEGSKA (reference sequence). V dropped 1 base and J dropped 3; count of bases not matched to a gene: 14. For the CDR3, the DNA is TGCAGTGCTAGAGGTCCCAGGGGGCCCTCCCCAAACTACGAGCAGTACTTC. It yields the protein CSARGPRGPSPNYEQYF.

The chain employs TRBV6-2 or TRBV6-3 and TRBJ2-7, with TRBD1 as a possible D gene (6 bases). The V and J ends lost 8 bases and 2 bases respectively, with 13 bases between them. CDR3 size: 13 residues. CDR1 and CDR2 from the germline V gene are MNHEY and SVGEGT. CDR3 protein: CASQGGRTYEQYF. In DNA, the CDR3 is TGTGCCAGCCAAGGGGGACGAACCTACGAGCAGTACTTC.

This clonotype was counted many times. The chain is built from TRBV6-2 or TRBV6-3 and TRBJ1-2, with D unresolved. The CDR3 totals 15 residues. Trimming left V 0 bases short and J 7 bases short, with 15 bases between. Germline lookup yields CDR1 MNHEY and CDR2 SVGEGT. CDR3 in amino acids: CASSYSAPLKRGYTF. The CDR3 bases are TGTGCCAGCAGTTACTCGGCCCCTTTGAAACGTGGCTACACCTTC.

V and J are TRBV6-2 or TRBV6-3 and TRBJ2-7; D remains unclear. The CDR3 runs to 14 residues. Germline CDR1 is MNHEY and CDR2 is SVGEGT. Trimming left V 0 bases short and J 5 bases short, with 11 bases between. CDR3: CASSYSPSLDEQYF. The CDR3 bases are TGTGCCAGCAGTTACTCTCCTTCCCTTGACGAGCAGTACTTC.

The V call is TRBV30, the J call TRBJ2-7, with 11 positions matching TRBD2. After removal of 4 bases from V and 9 bases from J, the junction contained 8 bases not matched to a gene. Per germline, CDR1 GTSNPN and CDR2 SVGIG (reference sequence). CDR3 length equals 13 residues. This CDR3 is CAWTTSGMVGQYF. The CDR3, as DNA: TGTGCCTGGACGACTAGCGGGATGGTAGGGCAGTACTTC.

This clonotype was seen a single time. The gene calls are TRBV12-3 or TRBV12-4 and TRBJ1-3; TRBD1 matches at 9 bases. The CDR3 runs 14 residues. J gave up 4 bases and V 6 bases, and 4 bases lay outside the gene matches. This chain's CDR3 is CASSRTGVGNTIYF. In nucleotides, the CDR3 is TGTGCCAGCAGCCGGACAGGGGTCGGAAACACCATATATTTT.

Many counts were recorded for this clonotype. The chain combines TRBV4-1 with TRBJ2-7; 9 bases are shared with TRBD1. CDR3 length: 14 residues. Trimming at V came to 6 bases and at J to 3 bases, leaving 6 bases not matched to a gene. Germline V gene sequence: CDR1 MGHRA, CDR2 YSYEKL. The CDR3 bases are TGCGCCAGCAGTCACAGGGGGCCCATCTACGAGCAGTACTTC. It encodes CASSHRGPIYEQYF.

The chain uses TRBV7-8 and TRBJ2-5, with D possibly matching TRBD2 (5 bases). This CDR3 region has 14 residues. V was clipped by 2 bases and J by 5 bases, with 12 bases between them. The V gene's germline CDR1 is SGHVS and CDR2 FQNEAQ. The CDR3 region is CASSLFRDGETQYF. The CDR3 coding sequence is TGTGCCAGCAGCTTATTCCGGGATGGGGAGACCCAGTACTTC.

This clonotype was seen ten or more times. The chain couples TRBV27 to TRBJ2-5; no clear D gene. There are 15 residues in the CDR3. CDR1 and CDR2 from the germline V gene are MNHEY and SMNVEV (reference sequence). The V end was cut by 10 bases, the J end by 0 bases, with 18 bases between. The CDR3 reads CATSRKNPYQETQYF. As DNA, the CDR3 is TGTGCCACGTCGCGGAAGAACCCGTACCAAGAGACCCAGTACTTC.

In this sample, this clonotype turned up many times. The chain employs TRBV27 and TRBJ2-7; no clear D. Germline lookup yields CDR1 MNHEY and CDR2 SMNVEV (reference sequence). CDR3 length equals 13 residues. V shed 7 bases and J shed 1 base, with 11 bases lying between them. The CDR3 DNA sequence: TGTGCCAGCATTTCTGGCACTTCCTACGAGCAGTACTTC. It specifies CASISGTSYEQYF.

This clonotype was detected ten times or more. The CDR3 nucleotides are TGTGCCAGCAGTTTATTGGGGGCCGGGGAGCTGTTTTTT. The encoded protein is CASSLLGAGELFF. The rearrangement links TRBV28 to TRBJ2-2; either TRBD1 or TRBD2 may supply D (5 bases each). Germline CDR1 is MDHEN and CDR2 is SYDVKM. V lost 1 base and J 6 bases, leaving 6 bases between the germline ends. CDR3 length equals 13 residues.

This clonotype showed up many times. The rearrangement uses TRBV6-2 or TRBV6-3 and TRBJ2-3; D uncertain. Trimming left V 4 bases short and J 2 bases short, with 16 bases between. The V gene's germline CDR1 is MNHEY and CDR2 SVGEGT. This CDR3 has 16 residues. CDR3 sequence reads: CASSFPPGLHTDTQYF. The DNA for the CDR3 is TGTGCCAGCAGTTTCCCCCCGGGTCTTCACACAGATACGCAGTATTTT.

This clonotype was recorded at least ten times. CDR3 DNA: TGTGCCAGCGGTGCAAAGGGGGCGCGTGAGCAGTACTTC. Translation gives CASGAKGAREQYF. The gene calls are TRBV14 and TRBJ2-7; 7 nucleotides match TRBD1. Trimming took 8 bases from V and 7 from J; bases not matched to a gene: 11. This CDR3 spans 13 amino acids. Per germline, CDR1 SGHDN and CDR2 FVKESK.

This clonotype was counted ten times or more. The rearrangement uses TRBV28 and TRBJ2-2; 8 bases are shared with TRBD2. The CDR3 extends over 16 amino acids. CDR1 is MDHEN, CDR2 SYDVKM, per germline. V shed 7 bases, J shed 1 base, and the junction held 8 bases outside the gene matches. Here the CDR3 DNA reads TGTGCCAGCAATATAGCGGGACAAGGGAACACCGGGGAGCTGTTTTTT. It translates to CASNIAGQGNTGELFF. Looking up the rest from reference TRBV28 and TRBJ2-2 gives the full variable domain: DVKVTQSSRYLVKRTGEKVFLECVQDMDHENMFWYRQDPGLGLRLIYFSYDVKMKEKGDIPEGYSVSREKKERFSLILESASTNQTSMYLCASNIAGQGNTGELFFGEGSRLTVL.

This clonotype occurred many times. The chain combines TRBV6-2 or TRBV6-3 with TRBJ1-1; tentative D call: TRBD1 (6 bases). This CDR3 is built from 13 residues. The germline V gene has CDR1 MNHEY and CDR2 SVGEGT. V was pared by 4 bases and J by 7 bases, with 13 bases between. CDR3 protein: CASSWITGFEAFF. The CDR3 nucleotides are TGTGCCAGCAGTTGGATTACAGGGTTTGAAGCTTTCTTT.

This clonotype was seen only a few times. For the CDR3, the DNA is TGTGCCAGCAGCCCGGGACCCCGCCGGGAGACCCAGTACTTC. It is translated as CASSPGPRRETQYF. V usage is TRBV7-2 and J usage is TRBJ2-5; D might be TRBD1 or TRBD2, each matching 5 bases. Per germline, CDR1 SGHTA and CDR2 FQGNSA. Trimming cost V 5 bases and J 5 bases, with 15 bases left between them. This CDR3 is built from 14 residues.

This clonotype was seen repeatedly, ten times or more. The gene calls are TRBV12-3 or TRBV12-4 and TRBJ1-5, with unresolved D. The CDR3 is 16 amino acids. Deletions cut 1 base from V and 9 bases from J, with 19 bases between. The CDR3 spells CASSLGIGGSRAPQHF. The CDR3 DNA follows: TGTGCCAGCAGTTTAGGAATTGGAGGGTCACGGGCGCCCCAGCATTTT.

This clonotype was seen many times. The V and J genes are TRBV29-1 and TRBJ2-7; 7 bases line up with TRBD1. This CDR3 contains 17 residues. The V segment lost 8 bases and the J segment 7 bases; nucleotides outside the gene matches: 26. In germline, CDR1 is SQVTM, CDR2 ANQGSEA. Here the CDR3 reads CSPPGTVSRGRQGEQYF. CDR3 DNA: TGCAGCCCTCCCGGGACAGTCTCCAGGGGAAGGCAAGGGGAGCAGTACTTC.

As to this clonotype: A read error may explain this, as a much larger clone is one base away. V gene TRBV7-8 combines with J gene TRBJ1-5; no clear D gene. CDR1 is SGHVS, CDR2 FQNEAQ, per germline. The CDR3 sequence is 14 residues long. V dropped 5 bases and J dropped 9 bases, with 17 bases sitting between them. The CDR3 protein is CASSPDPLGRPQHF. The CDR3, as DNA: TGTGCCAGCAGCCCCGACCCTCTTGGGCGGCCCCAGCATTTT.

This sequence joins TRBV10-3 and TRBJ1-2; perhaps TRBD1 as D (5 bases). The germline V and J ends were trimmed by 6 bases and 8 bases, with 25 bases remaining between them. The germline gives CDR1 ENHRY, CDR2 SYGVKD. This CDR3 has 16 residues. The CDR3 reads CAISSTGQGLGIGYTF. For the CDR3, the DNA is TGTGCCATCAGCTCCACCGGGCAGGGCCTAGGTATAGGCTACACCTTC.

This clonotype was detected ten times or more. The gene calls are TRBV11-1 and TRBJ2-7; TRBD2 matches at 11 bases. This CDR3 has 17 residues. Losses at the gene ends were 5 bases for V and 0 bases for J; bases not matched to a gene: 9. From germline, CDR1 is SGHAT and CDR2 FQDESV (reference sequence). The CDR3 loop is CASSPHGLAGGSYEQYF. CDR3 nucleotide sequence: TGTGCCAGCAGCCCACATGGGCTAGCGGGAGGCTCCTACGAGCAGTACTTC.

This clonotype was seen repeatedly, ten times or more. The chain is built from TRBV6-2 or TRBV6-3 and TRBJ1-1, with a tentative D call TRBD1 (5 bases). With 6 bases removed from V and 2 bases from J, the gap between germline ends came to 25 bases. The germline CDR1 and CDR2 sequences are MNHEY and SVGEGT. The CDR3 sequence is 18 residues long. The CDR3 loop reads CASRRPGTPTIGNTEAFF. The CDR3 bases are TGTGCCAGCAGACGACCCGGGACGCCGACGATCGGAAACACTGAAGCTTTCTTT.

This clonotype was observed a few times. The J gene is TRBJ2-7, the V gene TRBV20-1; D tentatively reads TRBD1 or TRBD2 (5 bases each). Trimming shortened V by 1 base and J by 3 bases, and 10 bases separated the two germline ends. From germline, CDR1 is DFQATT and CDR2 SNEGSKA (reference sequence). The CDR3 extends over 13 amino acids. The CDR3 region is CSARGGNDYEQYF. The CDR3 DNA is TGCAGTGCTAGAGGGGGGAATGACTACGAGCAGTACTTC.

This clonotype was counted at least ten times. The rearrangement joins TRBV30 to TRBJ2-7; maybe TRBD1 (6 bases). Germline CDR1 is GTSNPN and CDR2 is SVGIG (reference sequence). V shed 0 bases and J shed 4 bases, with 16 bases lying between them. This CDR3 spans 15 amino acids. CDR3 nucleotide sequence: TGTGCCTGGAGTGTAGGAGGAGCACAGGGATACGAGCAGTACTTC. Residues: CAWSVGGAQGYEQYF.

This clonotype was seen only a few times. The chain recombines TRBV6-5 with TRBJ2-6; a possible D gene is TRBD2 (5 bases). Looked up from germline, CDR1 is MNHEY and CDR2 is SVGAGI. The ends were cut back, 2 bases at V and 4 bases at J, with 12 bases in the middle. The CDR3 is 16 amino acids. CDR3 sequence (DNA): TGTGCCAGCAGTTACGGGCCGGGGTCAGGGGCCAACGTCCTGACTTTC. This codes for CASSYGPGSGANVLTF.

This clonotype appeared many times. The rearrangement joins TRBV7-2 to TRBJ2-5; perhaps D is TRBD1 or TRBD2 (5 bases each). CDR1 SGHTA and CDR2 FQGNSA come from the germline V gene. This CDR3 has 15 residues. With 5 bases removed from V and 4 bases from J, the gap between germline ends came to 17 bases. CDR3 loop: CASSGDHAAGETQYF. The CDR3 DNA reads as TGTGCCAGCAGCGGGGACCATGCCGCTGGAGAGACCCAGTACTTC. Full variable domain (outside the CDR3, taken from reference TRBV7-2 and TRBJ2-5): GAGVSQSPSNKVTEKGKDVELRCDPISGHTALYWYRQSLGQGLEFLIYFQGNSAPDKSGLPSDRFSAERTGGSVSTLTIQRTQQEDSAVYLCASSGDHAAGETQYFGPGTRLLVL.

This clonotype showed up many times. The rearrangement joins TRBV19 to TRBJ2-7, with TRBD1 identical over 11 bases. The V segment lost 4 bases and the J segment 5 bases; nucleotides outside the gene matches: 7. CDR1 is LNHDA, CDR2 SQIVND, per germline (reference sequence). The CDR3 covers 15 residues. Written as DNA, the CDR3 is TGTGCCAGTAGTACCCTGGACAGGGGGCTTGACGAGCAGTACTTC. The encoded protein is CASSTLDRGLDEQYF.

This clonotype occurred many times. The chain recombines TRBV6-2 or TRBV6-3 with TRBJ2-3, with TRBD2 matching over 7 bases. CDR3 length equals 14 residues. Unmatched junction bases numbered 9, after V lost 2 bases and J lost 10 bases. CDR1 is MNHEY and CDR2 is SVGEGT in the germline V gene. CDR3: CASSYESTSPPQYF. The CDR3 nucleotides read TGTGCCAGCAGTTACGAGTCGACTAGCCCCCCGCAGTATTTT.

As to this clonotype: A single base separates this from a much larger clone, so it may be a read error. The CDR3 nucleotides are TGTGCCAGCTCACTTCTCCCGGGGTACGAGTATGGCTACACCTTC. This encodes CASSLLPGYEYGYTF. The V gene is TRBV18, the J gene TRBJ1-2; the D is unclear. V lost 4 bases and J 5 bases, leaving 17 bases between the germline ends. CDR3 length: 15 residues. CDR1 and CDR2 (germline): KGHSH, LQKENI.

This clonotype appeared many times. V gene TRBV6-5 combines with J gene TRBJ1-1; D is unclear. This CDR3 region has 13 residues. The V gene's germline CDR1 is MNHEY and CDR2 SVGAGI. With 0 bases removed from V and 5 bases from J, the gap between germline ends came to 7 bases. CDR3 residues: CASSYSGRTEAFF. The CDR3 region has the DNA TGTGCCAGCAGTTACTCTGGGCGGACTGAAGCTTTCTTT.